The clone carrying this TCR beta chain has at least ten counts. This specimen comes from a study of T-cell memory formation after mild COVID-19. Using its own MiXCR run on the 5' RACE reads, TCRdb lists one record per CDR3 protein. The profile shows about 130,000 distinct CDR3 sequences, about 5.9% of them singletons. CDR3 length: 17 residues. The germline CDR1 and CDR2 sequences are KGHSH and LQKENI. Unmatched junction bases numbered 18, after V lost 6 bases and J lost 9 bases. This receptor was taken from an adult woman who had mild COVID-19 (a few samples of this study predate the infection). Cell type and time point are not known. The specimen was PBMCs or a T cell subset sorted from them (not recorded which). The chain is built from TRBV18 and TRBJ2-4; 9 bases line up with TRBD1. The CDR3 region is CASSRPGTGYDQVIQYF. Here the CDR3 DNA reads TGTGCCAGCTCCCGACCAGGGACAGGGTACGATCAGGTCATTCAGTACTTC.